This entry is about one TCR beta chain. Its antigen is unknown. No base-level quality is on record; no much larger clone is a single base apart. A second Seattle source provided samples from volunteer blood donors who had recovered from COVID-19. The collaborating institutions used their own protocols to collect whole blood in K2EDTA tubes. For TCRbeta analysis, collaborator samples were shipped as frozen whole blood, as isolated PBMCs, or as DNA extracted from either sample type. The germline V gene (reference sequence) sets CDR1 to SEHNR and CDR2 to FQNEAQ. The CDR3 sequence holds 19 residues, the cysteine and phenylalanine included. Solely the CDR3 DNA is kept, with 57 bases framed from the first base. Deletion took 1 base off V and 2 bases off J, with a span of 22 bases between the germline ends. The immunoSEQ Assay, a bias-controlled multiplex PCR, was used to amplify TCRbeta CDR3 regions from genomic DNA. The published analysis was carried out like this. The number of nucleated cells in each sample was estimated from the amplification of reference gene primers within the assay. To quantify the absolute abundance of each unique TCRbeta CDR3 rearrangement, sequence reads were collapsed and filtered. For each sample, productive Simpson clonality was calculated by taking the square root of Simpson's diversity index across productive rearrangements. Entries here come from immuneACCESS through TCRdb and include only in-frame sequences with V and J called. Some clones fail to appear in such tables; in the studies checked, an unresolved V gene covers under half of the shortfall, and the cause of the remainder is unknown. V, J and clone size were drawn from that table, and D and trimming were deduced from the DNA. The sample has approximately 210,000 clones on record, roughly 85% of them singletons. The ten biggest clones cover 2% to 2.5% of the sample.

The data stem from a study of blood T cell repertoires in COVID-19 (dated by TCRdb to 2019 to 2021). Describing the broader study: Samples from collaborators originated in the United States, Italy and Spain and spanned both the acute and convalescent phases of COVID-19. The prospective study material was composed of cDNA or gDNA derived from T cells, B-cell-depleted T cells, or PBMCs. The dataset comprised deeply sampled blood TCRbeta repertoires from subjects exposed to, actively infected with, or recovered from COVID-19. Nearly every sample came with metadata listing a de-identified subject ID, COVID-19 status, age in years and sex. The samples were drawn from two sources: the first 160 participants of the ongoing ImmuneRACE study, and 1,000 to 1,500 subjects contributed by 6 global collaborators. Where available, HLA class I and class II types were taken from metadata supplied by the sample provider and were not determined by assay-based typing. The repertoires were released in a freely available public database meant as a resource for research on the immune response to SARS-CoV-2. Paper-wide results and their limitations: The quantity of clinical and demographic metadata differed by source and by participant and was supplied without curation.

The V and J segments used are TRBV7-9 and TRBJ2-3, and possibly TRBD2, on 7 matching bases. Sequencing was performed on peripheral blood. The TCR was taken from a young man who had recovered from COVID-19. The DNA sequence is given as TGTGCCAGCAGCTTAGTCCTGGGAGGGCGGGGGCCTAACACAGATACGCAGTATTTT. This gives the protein CASSLVLGGRGPNTDTQYF.